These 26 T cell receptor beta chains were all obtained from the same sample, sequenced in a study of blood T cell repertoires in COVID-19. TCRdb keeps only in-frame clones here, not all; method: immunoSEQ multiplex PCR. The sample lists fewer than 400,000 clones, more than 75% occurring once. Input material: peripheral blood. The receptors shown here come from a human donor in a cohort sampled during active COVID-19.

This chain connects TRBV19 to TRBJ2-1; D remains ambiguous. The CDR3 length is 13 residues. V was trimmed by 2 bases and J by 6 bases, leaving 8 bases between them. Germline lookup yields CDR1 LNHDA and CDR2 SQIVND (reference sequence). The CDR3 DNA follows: TGTGCCAGTAGTATACTAGGTTCCAATGAGCAGTTCTTC. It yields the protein CASSILGSNEQFF.

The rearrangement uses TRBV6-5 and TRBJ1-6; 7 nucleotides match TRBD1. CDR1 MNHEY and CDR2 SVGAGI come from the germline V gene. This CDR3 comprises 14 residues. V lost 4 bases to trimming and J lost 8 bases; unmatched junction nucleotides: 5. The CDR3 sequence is CASSSTGRDSPLHF. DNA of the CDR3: TGTGCCAGCAGTTCGACAGGGCGCGATTCACCCCTCCACTTT.

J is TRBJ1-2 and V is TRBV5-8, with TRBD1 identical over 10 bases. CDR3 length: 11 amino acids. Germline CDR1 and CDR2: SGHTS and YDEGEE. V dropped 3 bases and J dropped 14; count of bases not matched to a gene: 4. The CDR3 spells CASSSRTGGTF. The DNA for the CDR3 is TGTGCCAGCAGCTCCCGGACAGGGGGAACCTTC.

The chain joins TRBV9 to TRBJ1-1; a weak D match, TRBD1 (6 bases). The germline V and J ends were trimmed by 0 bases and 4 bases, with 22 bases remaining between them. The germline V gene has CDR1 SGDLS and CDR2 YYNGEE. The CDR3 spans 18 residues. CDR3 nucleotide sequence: TGTGCCAGCAGCGTAGCTTCAGGGGAAGGATTTGCGGGCACTGAAGCTTTCTTT. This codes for CASSVASGEGFAGTEAFF.

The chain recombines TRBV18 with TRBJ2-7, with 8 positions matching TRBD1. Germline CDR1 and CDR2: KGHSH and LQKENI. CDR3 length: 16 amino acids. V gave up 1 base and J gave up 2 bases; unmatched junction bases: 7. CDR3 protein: CASSPLATGATYEQYF. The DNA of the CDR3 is TGTGCCAGCTCACCACTCGCGACAGGGGCTACCTACGAGCAGTACTTC. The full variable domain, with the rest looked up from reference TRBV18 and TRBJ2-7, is NAGVMQNPRHLVRRRGQEARLRCSPMKGHSHVYWYRQLPEEGLKFMVYLQKENIIDESGMPKERFSAEFPKEGPSILRIQQVVRGDSAAYFCASSPLATGATYEQYFGPGTRLTVT.

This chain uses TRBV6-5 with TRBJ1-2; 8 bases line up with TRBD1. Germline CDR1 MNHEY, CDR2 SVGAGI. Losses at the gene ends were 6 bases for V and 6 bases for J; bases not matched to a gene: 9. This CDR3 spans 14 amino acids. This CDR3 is CASSTPGTGDGYTF. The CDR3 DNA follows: TGTGCCAGCAGCACTCCGGGGACAGGAGATGGCTACACCTTC.

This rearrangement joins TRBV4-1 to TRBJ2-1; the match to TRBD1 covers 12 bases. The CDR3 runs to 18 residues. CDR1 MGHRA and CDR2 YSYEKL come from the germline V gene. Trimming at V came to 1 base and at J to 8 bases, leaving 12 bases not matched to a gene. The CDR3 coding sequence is TGCGCCAGCAGCCAAGTCCCCCAGGGACAGGGGGCTAGTTATGAGCAGTTCTTC. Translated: CASSQVPQGQGASYEQFF.

CDR3 nucleotides: TGTGCCAGTAGTATAAGCAGCGGGAGAGAGACCCAGTACTTC. Translated: CASSISSGRETQYF. The chain links TRBV19 to TRBJ2-5; 8 bases agree with TRBD2. Trimming at V came to 2 bases and at J to 4 bases, leaving 3 bases not matched to a gene. Germline V CDR1 and CDR2: LNHDA, SQIVND (reference sequence). This CDR3 has 14 residues.

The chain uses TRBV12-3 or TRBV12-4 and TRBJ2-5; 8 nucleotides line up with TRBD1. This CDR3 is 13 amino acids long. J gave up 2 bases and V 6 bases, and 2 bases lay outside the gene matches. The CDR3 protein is CASRTGVQETQYF. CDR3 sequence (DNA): TGTGCCAGCAGGACAGGGGTACAAGAGACCCAGTACTTC.

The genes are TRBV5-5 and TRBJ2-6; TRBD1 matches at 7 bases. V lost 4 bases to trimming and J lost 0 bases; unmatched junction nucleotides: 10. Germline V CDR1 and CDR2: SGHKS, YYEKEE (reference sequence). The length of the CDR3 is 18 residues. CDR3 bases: TGTGCCAGCAGCCCACGACCGGGACAGCTCTCTGGGGCCAACGTCCTGACTTTC. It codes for CASSPRPGQLSGANVLTF.

CDR3 amino acids: CASSLDGGSGQETQYF. The CDR3 DNA reads TGCGCCAGCAGCTTGGATGGGGGCTCGGGGCAAGAGACCCAGTACTTC. This chain uses TRBV5-1 with TRBJ2-5; D may be TRBD1 (6 bases). The CDR3 consists of 16 residues. V lost 0 bases and J lost 2, with 14 bases in between. Germline CDR1 reads SGHRS; CDR2 reads YFSETQ.

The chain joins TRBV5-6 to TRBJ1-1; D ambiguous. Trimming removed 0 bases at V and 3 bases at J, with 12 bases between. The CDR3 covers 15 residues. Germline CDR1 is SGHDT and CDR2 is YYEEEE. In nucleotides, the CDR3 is TGTGCCAGCAGCTTGGTCTGGGGAGGGTACACTGAAGCTTTCTTT. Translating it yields CASSLVWGGYTEAFF.

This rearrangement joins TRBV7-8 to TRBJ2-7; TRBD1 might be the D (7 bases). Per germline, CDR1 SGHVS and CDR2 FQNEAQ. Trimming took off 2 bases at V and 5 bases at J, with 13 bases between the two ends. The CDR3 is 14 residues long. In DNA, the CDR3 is TGTGCCAGCAGCTTAAGTGTCAGGGGGGACGAGCAGTACTTC. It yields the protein CASSLSVRGDEQYF.

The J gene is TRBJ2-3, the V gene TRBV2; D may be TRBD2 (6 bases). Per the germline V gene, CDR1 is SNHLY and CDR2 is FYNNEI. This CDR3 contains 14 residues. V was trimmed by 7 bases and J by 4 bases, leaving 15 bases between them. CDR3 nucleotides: TGTGCCAGCACAGTAGCGGCCCGGGCAGATACGCAGTATTTT. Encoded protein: CASTVAARADTQYF.

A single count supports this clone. CDR3 sequence: CAIRGQSSYEQYF. The CDR3 DNA sequence: TGTGCCATCCGAGGACAGAGCTCCTACGAGCAGTACTTC. This chain joins TRBV6-6 and TRBJ2-7; D perhaps matches TRBD1 (6 bases). The CDR3 runs 13 residues. Trimming removed 10 bases from V and 0 bases from J, with 13 bases in between. Germline V gene sequence: CDR1 MNHNY, CDR2 SVGAGI (reference sequence).

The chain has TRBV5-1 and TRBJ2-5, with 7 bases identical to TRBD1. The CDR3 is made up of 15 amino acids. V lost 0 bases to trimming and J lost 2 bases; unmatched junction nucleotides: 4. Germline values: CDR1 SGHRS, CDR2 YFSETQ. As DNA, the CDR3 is TGCGCCAGCAGCTTGGGACAGGGAATACAAGAGACCCAGTACTTC. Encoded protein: CASSLGQGIQETQYF.

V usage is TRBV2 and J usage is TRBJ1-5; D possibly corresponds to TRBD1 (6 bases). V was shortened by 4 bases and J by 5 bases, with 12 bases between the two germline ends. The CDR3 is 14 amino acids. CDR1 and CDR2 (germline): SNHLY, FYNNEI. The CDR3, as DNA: TGTGCCAGCAGTGGCAGAACAGGGTATCAGCCCCAGCATTTT. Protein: CASSGRTGYQPQHF.

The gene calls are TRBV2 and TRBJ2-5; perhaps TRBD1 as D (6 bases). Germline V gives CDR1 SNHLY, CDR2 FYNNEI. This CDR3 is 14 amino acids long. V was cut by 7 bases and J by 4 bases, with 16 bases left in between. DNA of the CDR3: TGTGCCAGCATTCGTCAGGGGTTGGGAGAGACCCAGTACTTC. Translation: CASIRQGLGETQYF. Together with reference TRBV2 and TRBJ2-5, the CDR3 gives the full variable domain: EPEVTQTPSHQVTQMGQEVILRCVPISNHLYFYWYRQILGQKVEFLVSFYNNEISEKSEIFDDQFSVERPDGSNFTLKIRSTKLEDSAMYFCASIRQGLGETQYFGPGTRLLVL.

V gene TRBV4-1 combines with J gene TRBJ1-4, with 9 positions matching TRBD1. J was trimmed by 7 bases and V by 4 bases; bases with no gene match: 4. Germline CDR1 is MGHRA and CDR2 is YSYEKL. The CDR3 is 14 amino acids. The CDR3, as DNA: TGCGCCAGCAGCCGGGACAGGGCGGCTGAAAAACTGTTTTTT. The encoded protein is CASSRDRAAEKLFF.

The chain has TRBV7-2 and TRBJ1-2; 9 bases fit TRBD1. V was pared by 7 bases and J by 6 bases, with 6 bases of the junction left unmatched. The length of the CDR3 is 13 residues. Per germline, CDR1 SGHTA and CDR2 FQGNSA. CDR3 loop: CASTVDRGDGYTF. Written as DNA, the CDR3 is TGTGCCAGCACCGTGGACAGGGGAGATGGCTACACCTTC. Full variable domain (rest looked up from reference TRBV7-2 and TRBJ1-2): GAGVSQSPSNKVTEKGKDVELRCDPISGHTALYWYRQSLGQGLEFLIYFQGNSAPDKSGLPSDRFSAERTGGSVSTLTIQRTQQEDSAVYLCASTVDRGDGYTFGSGTRLTVV.

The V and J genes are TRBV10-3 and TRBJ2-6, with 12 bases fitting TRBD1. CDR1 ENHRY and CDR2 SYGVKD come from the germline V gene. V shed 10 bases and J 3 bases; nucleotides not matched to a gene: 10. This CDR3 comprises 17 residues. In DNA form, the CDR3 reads TGTGCCACCAAGCCGGGACAGGGGGCTTTTGGGGCCAACGTCCTGACTTTC. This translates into CATKPGQGAFGANVLTF.

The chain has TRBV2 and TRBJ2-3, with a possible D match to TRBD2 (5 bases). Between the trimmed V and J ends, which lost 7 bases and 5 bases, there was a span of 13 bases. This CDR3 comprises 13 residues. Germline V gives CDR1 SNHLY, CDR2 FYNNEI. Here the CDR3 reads CASTDGVGDTQYF. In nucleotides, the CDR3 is TGTGCCAGCACCGACGGGGTGGGAGATACGCAGTATTTT.

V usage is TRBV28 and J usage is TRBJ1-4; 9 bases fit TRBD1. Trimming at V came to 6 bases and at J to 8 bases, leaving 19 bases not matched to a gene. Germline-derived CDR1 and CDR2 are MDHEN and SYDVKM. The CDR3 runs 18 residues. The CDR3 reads CASRPSGTGWVFSEKLFF. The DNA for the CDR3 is TGTGCCAGCAGACCCTCCGGGACAGGGTGGGTCTTTTCGGAAAAACTGTTTTTT. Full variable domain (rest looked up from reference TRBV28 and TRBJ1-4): DVKVTQSSRYLVKRTGEKVFLECVQDMDHENMFWYRQDPGLGLRLIYFSYDVKMKEKGDIPEGYSVSREKKERFSLILESASTNQTSMYLCASRPSGTGWVFSEKLFFGSGTQLSVL.

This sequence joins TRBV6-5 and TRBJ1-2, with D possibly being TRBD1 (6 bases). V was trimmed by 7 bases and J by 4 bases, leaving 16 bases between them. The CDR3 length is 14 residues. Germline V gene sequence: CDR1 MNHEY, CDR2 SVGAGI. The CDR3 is CASITTGILYGYTF. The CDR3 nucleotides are TGTGCCAGCATCACCACAGGGATTCTCTATGGCTACACCTTC.

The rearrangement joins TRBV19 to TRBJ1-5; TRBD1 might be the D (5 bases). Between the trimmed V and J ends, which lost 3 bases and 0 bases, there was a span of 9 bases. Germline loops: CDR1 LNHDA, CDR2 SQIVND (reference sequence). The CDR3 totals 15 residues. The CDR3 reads CASSMGRDSNQPQHF. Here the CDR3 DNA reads TGTGCCAGTAGTATGGGCAGGGATAGCAATCAGCCCCAGCATTTT. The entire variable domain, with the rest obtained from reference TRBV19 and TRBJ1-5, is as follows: DGGITQSPKYLFRKEGQNVTLSCEQNLNHDAMYWYRQDPGQGLRLIYYSQIVNDFQKGDIAEGYSVSREKKESFPLTVTSAQKNPTAFYLCASSMGRDSNQPQHFGDGTRLSIL.

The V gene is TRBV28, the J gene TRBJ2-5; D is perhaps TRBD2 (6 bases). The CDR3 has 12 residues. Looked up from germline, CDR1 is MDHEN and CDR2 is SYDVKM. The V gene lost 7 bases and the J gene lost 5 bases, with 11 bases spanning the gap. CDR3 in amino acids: CASTRSGETQYF. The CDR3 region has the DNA TGTGCCAGCACCCGGAGCGGGGAGACCCAGTACTTC.